The 9 T cell receptor beta chains below come from one sample, sequenced in a study of T-cell memory formation after mild COVID-19. Each CDR3 protein gets one entry after TCRdb re-called the 5' RACE reads with MiXCR. The sample comprises 450,000 to 650,000 distinct CDR3 sequences, under 20% of which are singletons, and 9.5% to 15% rests with the top ten. The sample was PBMCs or a T cell subset sorted from them (not recorded which). The origin of the receptors is an adult woman who had mild COVID-19 (a few samples of this study predate the infection). Cell type and time point are not known.

This clonotype was counted at least ten times. This chain connects TRBV7-2 to TRBJ2-2, with no clear D. Germline V lookup: CDR1 SGHTA, CDR2 FQGNSA. The CDR3 runs to 14 residues. V lost 4 bases and J lost 0, with 6 bases in between. The CDR3 DNA reads TGTGCCAGCAGCTCACCCTCGAACACCGGGGAGCTGTTTTTT. Its translation: CASSSPSNTGELFF.

This clonotype turned up a few times. The chain has TRBV5-1 and TRBJ2-2; 9 positions match TRBD2. Unmatched junction bases numbered 12, after V lost 6 bases and J lost 3 bases. This CDR3 has 17 amino acids. Germline CDR1 reads SGHRS; CDR2 reads YFSETQ. This CDR3 reads CASTSAGGLPDTGELFF. CDR3 DNA: TGCGCCAGCACGAGCGCGGGGGGGCTCCCGGACACCGGGGAGCTGTTTTTT. The full variable domain, with the rest looked up from reference TRBV5-1 and TRBJ2-2, is KAGVTQTPRYLIKTRGQQVTLSCSPISGHRSVSWYQQTPGQGLQFLFEYFSETQRNKGNFPGRFSGRQFSNSRSEMNVSTLELGDSALYLCASTSAGGLPDTGELFFGEGSRLTVL.

V gene TRBV3-1 combines with J gene TRBJ2-1; 9 nucleotides match TRBD2. With V trimmed by 4 bases and J by 9 bases, 13 bases remained unmatched. Germline CDR1 and CDR2: LGHDT and YNNKEL (reference sequence). The CDR3 spans 16 residues. The CDR3 region is CASSPLSSGRGVEQFF. The CDR3 DNA sequence: TGTGCCAGCAGCCCCCTTAGTAGCGGGAGAGGCGTTGAGCAGTTCTTC.

This clonotype was picked up a small number of times. The genes are TRBV12-3 or TRBV12-4 and TRBJ2-1; D tentatively fits TRBD1 or TRBD2 (7 bases each). This CDR3 is built from 13 residues. Trimming left V 10 bases short and J 7 bases short, with 17 bases between. CDR3 amino acids: CATWGRGQNEQFF. The DNA of the CDR3 is TGTGCCACCTGGGGGAGGGGGCAGAATGAGCAGTTCTTC.

Only a few counts were recorded for this clonotype. The gene calls are TRBV7-9 and TRBJ2-7; D unresolved. Germline V gives CDR1 SEHNR, CDR2 FQNEAQ (reference sequence). CDR3 size: 15 residues. V was shortened by 1 base and J by 0 bases, with 10 bases between the two germline ends. In DNA, the CDR3 is TGTGCCAGCAGCTTAGATCGGCTAAGCTCCTACGAGCAGTACTTC. It yields the protein CASSLDRLSSYEQYF.

J is TRBJ2-7 and V is TRBV4-1; D remains unclear. The ends were cut back, 0 bases at V and 4 bases at J, with 7 bases in the middle. The CDR3 sequence is 13 residues long. Germline CDR1 MGHRA, CDR2 YSYEKL. DNA of the CDR3: TGCGCCAGCAGCCAAGAGCCCGTTTACGAGCAGTACTTC. Protein product: CASSQEPVYEQYF.

At least ten counts were recorded for this clonotype. This chain uses TRBV11-2 with TRBJ2-1; D gene ambiguous. V lost 3 bases and J 8 bases, leaving 14 bases between the germline ends. Per the germline V gene, CDR1 is SGHAT and CDR2 is FQNNGV. The CDR3 runs 14 residues. The CDR3 here is CASSFGPAPDEQFF. As DNA, the CDR3 is TGTGCCAGCAGCTTCGGACCCGCCCCCGATGAGCAGTTCTTC.

This clonotype was counted a few times. V is TRBV24-1 and J is TRBJ2-3; 7 bases align to TRBD2. V was pared by 1 base and J by 6 bases, with 18 bases of the junction left unmatched. The CDR3 consists of 19 residues. Germline assignment: CDR1 KGHDR and CDR2 SFDVKD. CDR3: CATSDFGQRGRGEADTQYF. DNA of the CDR3: TGTGCCACCAGTGATTTTGGCCAGCGGGGACGGGGGGAGGCGGATACGCAGTATTTT.

The V and J genes are TRBV5-1 and TRBJ2-1; TRBD2 aligns across 11 bases. CDR1 SGHRS and CDR2 YFSETQ come from the germline V gene. V shed 2 bases, J shed 15 bases, and the junction held 13 bases outside the gene matches. This CDR3 is 15 amino acids long. The CDR3 spells CASSLTSGGPLDWFF. The CDR3 bases are TGCGCCAGCAGCTTAACTAGCGGGGGCCCTTTAGATTGGTTCTTC.